This T cell receptor (beta chain) stems from a study of T cells after yellow fever vaccination. General study results and limits: Among all clonotypes, a small share was observed in both CD4 and CD8 compartments.

Generation of TCR cDNA used 5'RACE template switching (which added a universal primer site and UMIs). One entry per CDR3 protein, called by TCRdb with MiXCR from the 5' RACE reads. The sample contains 450,000 to 550,000 distinct CDR3 sequences, 21% of which appear only once. This clonotype has only a few counts. Its target is unknown. The material sequenced was PBMCs, taken less than 25 days after the first yellow fever vaccination. The TCR sequence derives from a young man who received the YFV17D yellow fever vaccine.

The CDR3 region is CASSKREQYSNQPQHF. For the CDR3, the DNA is TGTGCCAGCAGCAAGAGGGAGCAATATAGCAATCAGCCCCAGCATTTT. The V call is TRBV7-8, the J call TRBJ1-5, with D hard to call. Deletions cut 5 bases from V and 0 bases from J, with 14 bases between. The CDR3 contains 16 residues. The V gene's germline CDR1 is SGHVS and CDR2 FQNEAQ. Complete variable domain (other parts from reference TRBV7-8 and TRBJ1-5): GAGVSQSPRYKVAKRGQDVALRCDPISGHVSLFWYQQALGQGPEFLTYFQNEAQLDKSGLPSDRFFAERPEGSVSTLKIQRTQQEDSAVYLCASSKREQYSNQPQHFGDGTRLSIL.